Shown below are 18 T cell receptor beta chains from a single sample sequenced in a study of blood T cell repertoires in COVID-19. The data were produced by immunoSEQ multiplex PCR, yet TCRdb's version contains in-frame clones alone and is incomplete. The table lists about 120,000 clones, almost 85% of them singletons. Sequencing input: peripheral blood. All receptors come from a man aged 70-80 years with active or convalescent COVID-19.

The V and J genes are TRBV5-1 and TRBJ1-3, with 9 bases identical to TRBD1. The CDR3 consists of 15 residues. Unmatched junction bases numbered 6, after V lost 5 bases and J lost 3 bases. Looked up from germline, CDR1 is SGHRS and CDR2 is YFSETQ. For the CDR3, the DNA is TGCGCCAGCAGTTCAGGACAGGGGCTTGGAAACACCATATATTTT. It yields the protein CASSSGQGLGNTIYF.

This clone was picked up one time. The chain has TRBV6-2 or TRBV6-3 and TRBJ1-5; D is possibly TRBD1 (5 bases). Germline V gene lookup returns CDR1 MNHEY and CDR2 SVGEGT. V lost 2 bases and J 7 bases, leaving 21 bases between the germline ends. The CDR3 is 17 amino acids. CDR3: CASSYTAGRSGGQPQHF. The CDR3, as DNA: TGTGCCAGCAGTTACACGGCGGGACGCTCGGGGGGGCAGCCCCAGCATTTT.

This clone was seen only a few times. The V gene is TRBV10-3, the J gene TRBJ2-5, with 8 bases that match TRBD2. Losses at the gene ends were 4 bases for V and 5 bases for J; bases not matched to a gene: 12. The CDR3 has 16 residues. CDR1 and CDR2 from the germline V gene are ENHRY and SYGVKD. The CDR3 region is CAISGEREPVRETQYF. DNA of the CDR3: TGTGCCATCAGTGGAGAGCGGGAGCCAGTGAGGGAGACCCAGTACTTC.

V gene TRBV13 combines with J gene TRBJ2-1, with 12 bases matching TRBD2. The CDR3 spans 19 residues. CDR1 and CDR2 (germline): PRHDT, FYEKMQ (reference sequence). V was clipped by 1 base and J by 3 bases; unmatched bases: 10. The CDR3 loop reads CASSLVQLAGGFNYNEQFF. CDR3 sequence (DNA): TGTGCCAGCAGCTTAGTACAACTAGCGGGGGGTTTTAACTACAATGAGCAGTTCTTC.

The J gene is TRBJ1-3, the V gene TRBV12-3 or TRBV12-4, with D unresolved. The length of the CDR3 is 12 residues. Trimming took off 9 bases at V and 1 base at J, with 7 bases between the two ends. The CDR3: CASSGSGNTIYF. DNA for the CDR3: TGTGCCAGTTCAGGTTCTGGAAACACCATATATTTT.

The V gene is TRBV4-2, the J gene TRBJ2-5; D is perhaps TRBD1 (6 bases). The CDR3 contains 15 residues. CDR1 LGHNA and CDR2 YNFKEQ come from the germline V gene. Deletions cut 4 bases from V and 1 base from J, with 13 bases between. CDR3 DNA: TGTGCCAGCAGCCGATTACAGGGAACCCAAGAGACCCAGTACTTC. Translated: CASSRLQGTQETQYF.

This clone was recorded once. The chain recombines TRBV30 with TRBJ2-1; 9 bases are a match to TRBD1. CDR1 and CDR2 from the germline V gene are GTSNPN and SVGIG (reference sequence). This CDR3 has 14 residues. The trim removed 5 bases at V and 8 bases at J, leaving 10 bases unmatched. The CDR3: CAWGEGQGFDEQFF. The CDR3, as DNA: TGTGCCTGGGGGGAAGGACAGGGGTTTGATGAGCAGTTCTTC.

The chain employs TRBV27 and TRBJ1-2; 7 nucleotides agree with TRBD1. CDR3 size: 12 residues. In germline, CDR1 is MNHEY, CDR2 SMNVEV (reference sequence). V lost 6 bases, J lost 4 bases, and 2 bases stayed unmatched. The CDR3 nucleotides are TGTGCCAGCAGAGGACAGGTCTATGGCTACACCTTC. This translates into CASRGQVYGYTF.

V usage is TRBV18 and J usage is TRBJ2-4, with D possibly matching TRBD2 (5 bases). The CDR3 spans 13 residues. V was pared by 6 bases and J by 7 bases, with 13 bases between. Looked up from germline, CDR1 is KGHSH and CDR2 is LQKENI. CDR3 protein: CASSPEGWNIQYF. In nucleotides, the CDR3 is TGTGCCAGCTCCCCTGAGGGTTGGAACATTCAGTACTTC. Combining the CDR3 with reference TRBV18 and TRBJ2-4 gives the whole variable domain NAGVMQNPRHLVRRRGQEARLRCSPMKGHSHVYWYRQLPEEGLKFMVYLQKENIIDESGMPKERFSAEFPKEGPSILRIQQVVRGDSAAYFCASSPEGWNIQYFGAGTRLSVL.

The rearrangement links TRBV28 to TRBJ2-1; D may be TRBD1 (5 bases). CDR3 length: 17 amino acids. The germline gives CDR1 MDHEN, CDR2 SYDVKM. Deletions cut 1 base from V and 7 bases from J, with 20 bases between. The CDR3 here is CASSLFRVSTSMNEQFF. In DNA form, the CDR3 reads TGTGCCAGCAGTTTATTCAGGGTCTCCACGTCGATGAATGAGCAGTTCTTC.

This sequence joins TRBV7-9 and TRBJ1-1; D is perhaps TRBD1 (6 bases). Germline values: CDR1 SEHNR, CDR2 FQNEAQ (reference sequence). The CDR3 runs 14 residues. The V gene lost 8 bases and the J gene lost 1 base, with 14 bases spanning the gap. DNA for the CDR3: TGTGCCAGCGGACGGGACACAAGGAACACTGAAGCTTTCTTT. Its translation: CASGRDTRNTEAFF.

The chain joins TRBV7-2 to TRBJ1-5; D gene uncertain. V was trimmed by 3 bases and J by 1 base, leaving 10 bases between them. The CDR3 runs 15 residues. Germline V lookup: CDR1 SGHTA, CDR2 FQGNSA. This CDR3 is CASSLGGVSNQPQHF. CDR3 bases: TGTGCCAGCAGCTTGGGCGGGGTAAGCAATCAGCCCCAGCATTTT.

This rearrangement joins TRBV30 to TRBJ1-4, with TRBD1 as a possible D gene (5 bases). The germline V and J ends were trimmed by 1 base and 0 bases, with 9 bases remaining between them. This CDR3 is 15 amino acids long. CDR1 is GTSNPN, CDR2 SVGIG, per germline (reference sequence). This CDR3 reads CAWSGGSATNEKLFF. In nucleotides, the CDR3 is TGTGCCTGGAGTGGGGGCAGCGCAACTAATGAAAAACTGTTTTTT.

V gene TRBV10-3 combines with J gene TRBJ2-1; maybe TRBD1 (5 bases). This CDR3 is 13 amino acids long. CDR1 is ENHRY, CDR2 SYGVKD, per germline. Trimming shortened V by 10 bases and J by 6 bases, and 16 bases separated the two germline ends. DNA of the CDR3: TGTGCCAAGAGCCAGGGCCAGACCAATGAGCAGTTCTTC. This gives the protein CAKSQGQTNEQFF.

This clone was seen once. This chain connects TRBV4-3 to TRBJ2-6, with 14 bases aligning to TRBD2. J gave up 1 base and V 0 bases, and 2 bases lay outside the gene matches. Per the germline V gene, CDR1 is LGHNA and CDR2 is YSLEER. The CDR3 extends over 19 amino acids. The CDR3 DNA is TGCGCCAGCAGCCAAGAGGGACTAGCGGGAGTTTCTGGGGCCAACGTCCTGACTTTC. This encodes CASSQEGLAGVSGANVLTF.

The CDR3 nucleotides read TGTGCCAGTAACCCTACAGGGTACACTGAAGCTTTCTTT. Translation gives CASNPTGYTEAFF. The chain has TRBV6-5 and TRBJ1-1; D may be TRBD1 (6 bases). The CDR3 spans 13 residues. V shed 9 bases and J shed 3 bases, with 14 bases lying between them. CDR1 is MNHEY, CDR2 SVGAGI, per germline.

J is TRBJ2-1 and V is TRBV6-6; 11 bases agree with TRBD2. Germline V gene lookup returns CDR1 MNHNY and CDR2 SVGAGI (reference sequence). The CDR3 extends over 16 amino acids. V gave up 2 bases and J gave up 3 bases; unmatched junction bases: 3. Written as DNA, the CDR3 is TGTGCCAGCAGTTACCTTACTAGCGGGGGCTACAATGAGCAGTTCTTC. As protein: CASSYLTSGGYNEQFF.

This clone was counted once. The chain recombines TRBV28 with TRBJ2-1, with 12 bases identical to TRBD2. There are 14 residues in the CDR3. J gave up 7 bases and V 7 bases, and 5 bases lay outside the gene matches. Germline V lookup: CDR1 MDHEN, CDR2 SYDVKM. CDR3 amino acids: CASKTSGGLNEQFF. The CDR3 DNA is TGTGCCAGCAAAACTAGCGGGGGGTTGAATGAGCAGTTCTTC.